This T cell receptor (beta chain) was identified in a study of cytomegalovirus exposure and HLA in healthy donors. 60 Vbeta and 13 Jbeta primers were used in PCR. The data were produced by immunoSEQ multiplex PCR, yet TCRdb's version contains in-frame clones alone and is incomplete. The table lists roughly 100,000 clones, less than 10% of them singletons, with about 5% in the top ten. This CDR3 is built from 15 residues. Germline V gives CDR1 SGHRS, CDR2 YFSETQ. Trimming at V came to 1 base and at J to 3 bases, leaving 5 bases not matched to a gene. In its sample, this clone was seen a few times. The V call is TRBV5-1, the J call TRBJ2-7; TRBD1 matches at 9 bases. This TCR was recovered from a man aged 50 or older in good health and CMV-seropositive. Sequenced sample: PBMCs. The CDR3 is CASSLLGQGSYEQYF. The DNA for the CDR3 is TGCGCCAGCAGCTTGTTGGGACAGGGCAGCTACGAGCAGTACTTC.